This T cell receptor (beta chain) was sequenced for a study of shared clonotypes between healthy human individuals. Turning to the study itself: CD4 naive and CD4 memory each took three plates per donor, while CD8 naive took two and CD8 memory one.

Replicate PCRs run on sorted subsets employed around 200 ng DNA, 25,000 to 35,000 T cell genomes. TCRdb's table, derived via immunoSEQ multiplex PCR, lists solely in-frame clones and lacks some. The sample yields roughly 2.1 million clones, 85% to 95% seen once. Naive-designated CD8 cells lacked CD45RO, were positively enriched for CCR7, and omitted terminally differentiated effector memory CD45RA+ cells. CDR3 size: 15 residues. The germline V gene has CDR1 SGHRS and CDR2 YFSETQ. The V and J ends lost 7 bases and 2 bases respectively, with 17 bases between them. Study results and caveats: Against clonotypes common to all four donors, non-shared ones had lower generation probabilities.

Of note for this clone: Its matching antigen is unknown.

The chain recombines TRBV5-1 with TRBJ2-3; D unresolved. The sample was naive CD8+ T cells from PBMCs. This sequence originates from a man between 18 and 35 years old in good health. Some clones in this sample may be carry-over from other donors' samples. CDR3 amino acids: CASSGGRFITDTQYF. The CDR3, as DNA: TGCGCCAGCTCCGGCGGTAGATTTATCACAGATACGCAGTATTTT. Using reference TRBV5-1 and TRBJ2-3 for the parts outside the CDR3, the full variable domain is KAGVTQTPRYLIKTRGQQVTLSCSPISGHRSVSWYQQTPGQGLQFLFEYFSETQRNKGNFPGRFSGRQFSNSRSEMNVSTLELGDSALYLCASSGGRFITDTQYFGPGTRLTVL.